This passage covers 19 T cell receptor beta chains from one sample sequenced in a study of blood T cell repertoires in COVID-19. Assay: immunoSEQ multiplex PCR; the TCRdb copy retains only in-frame clones and omits some. The repertoire holds some 210,000 clones, with around 81% as singletons. Sequencing was done on a sample of PBMCs or T cells enriched from blood (not recorded which). These receptors came from a man aged 25-45 years with acute COVID-19.

CDR3 in amino acids: CARRTEYEQYF. The CDR3 DNA sequence: TGTGCCCGACGGACAGAATACGAGCAGTACTTC. This chain joins TRBV6-5 and TRBJ2-7; D perhaps matches TRBD1 (6 bases). Trimming left V 11 bases short and J 4 bases short, with 12 bases between. The CDR3 runs to 11 residues. Germline-derived CDR1 and CDR2 are MNHEY and SVGAGI.

This clone was picked up many times. This sequence joins TRBV18 and TRBJ2-1; 7 bases are shared with TRBD2. The germline V gene has CDR1 KGHSH and CDR2 LQKENI. The V segment lost 2 bases and the J segment 5 bases; nucleotides outside the gene matches: 0. The CDR3 is 13 amino acids. CDR3 sequence: CASSPGTNNEQFF. The CDR3 nucleotides read TGTGCCAGCTCACCAGGGACTAACAATGAGCAGTTCTTC.

The CDR3 sequence is CASSGTSNTGELFF. As DNA, the CDR3 is TGTGCCAGCAGCGGGACTAGCAACACCGGGGAGCTGTTTTTT. The rearrangement links TRBV9 to TRBJ2-2; 8 positions match TRBD2. Germline assignment: CDR1 SGDLS and CDR2 YYNGEE. The V gene end was trimmed by 3 bases and the J gene end by 2 bases; junction bases not matched to a gene: 0. The CDR3 length is 14 residues.

The chain employs TRBV19 and TRBJ1-2; a weak D match, TRBD1 (6 bases). The CDR3 sequence is 14 residues long. V lost 5 bases to trimming and J lost 2 bases, with 12 bases between them. CDR1 and CDR2 from the germline V gene are LNHDA and SQIVND (reference sequence). DNA for the CDR3: TGTGCCAGTAGTTCACAGGGCCCCAACTATGGCTACACCTTC. Encoded protein: CASSSQGPNYGYTF.

The rearrangement links TRBV9 to TRBJ2-1; 11 bases are a match to TRBD2. The V segment lost 0 bases and the J segment 8 bases; nucleotides outside the gene matches: 13. The CDR3 consists of 18 residues. Germline-derived CDR1 and CDR2 are SGDLS and YYNGEE. DNA of the CDR3: TGTGCCAGCAGCGTAGGTTTGGTAGCGGGGGGGAACGGCGATGAGCAGTTCTTC. It translates to CASSVGLVAGGNGDEQFF.

The chain joins TRBV7-6 to TRBJ1-1, with 8 nucleotides matching TRBD1. The CDR3 is 14 residues long. Germline assignment: CDR1 SGHVS and CDR2 FNYEAQ. V lost 2 bases and J lost 7; bases outside the gene matches: 6. The CDR3 loop reads CASSLIRGLDEAFF. CDR3 coding DNA: TGTGCCAGCAGCTTAATCAGGGGGCTTGATGAAGCTTTCTTT.

The chain recombines TRBV3-1 (or the pseudogene TRBV3-2) with TRBJ1-4, with D perhaps TRBD1 (5 bases). The CDR3 spans 14 residues. V dropped 4 bases and J dropped 8 bases, with 14 bases sitting between them. From germline, CDR1 is LGHDT and CDR2 YNNKEL (reference sequence). The CDR3 is CASSLQGVREKLFF. The CDR3 DNA reads as TGTGCCAGCAGCCTCCAAGGGGTAAGGGAAAAACTGTTTTTT.

This sequence joins TRBV5-6 and TRBJ1-5; no definite D call. Between the trimmed V and J ends, which lost 0 bases and 5 bases, there was a span of 6 bases. Germline values: CDR1 SGHDT, CDR2 YYEEEE. This CDR3 has 13 amino acids. The CDR3 nucleotides read TGTGCCAGCAGCTTGGTGGGAGATCAGCCCCAGCATTTT. It specifies CASSLVGDQPQHF.

This clone has a single count. CDR3 in DNA: TGCAGCGTCAACGCAGCGGGCGGAGAGACCCAGTACTTC. Translation gives CSVNAAGGETQYF. The V gene is TRBV29-1, the J gene TRBJ2-5; weak D call: TRBD2 (6 bases). Germline CDR1 reads SQVTM; CDR2 reads ANQGSEA. V shed 6 bases and J shed 4 bases, with 15 bases lying between them. CDR3 length: 13 amino acids. The whole variable domain, remainder taken from reference TRBV29-1 and TRBJ2-5, is SAVISQKPSRDICQRGTSLTIQCQVDSQVTMMFWYRQQPGQSLTLIATANQGSEATYESGFVIDKFPISRPNLTFSTLTVSNMSPEDSSIYLCSVNAAGGETQYFGPGTRLLVL.

This rearrangement joins TRBV5-1 to TRBJ2-7; tentative D call: TRBD1 (6 bases). V was cut by 1 base and J by 2 bases, with 13 bases left in between. Germline V gene lookup returns CDR1 SGHRS and CDR2 YFSETQ. The CDR3 is made up of 15 amino acids. CDR3 nucleotide sequence: TGCGCCAGCAGCTTGTATCCAGGGGTTACCTACGAGCAGTACTTC. Its protein product is CASSLYPGVTYEQYF.

The chain links TRBV11-1 to TRBJ2-7; D is unresolved. This CDR3 region has 12 residues. The germline gives CDR1 SGHAT, CDR2 FQDESV (reference sequence). Trimming stripped 4 bases from V and 5 bases from J, with 9 bases between. The CDR3 protein is CASSSTSHEQYF. DNA of the CDR3: TGTGCCAGCAGCTCCACTTCCCACGAGCAGTACTTC.

V usage is TRBV5-4 and J usage is TRBJ2-7; D remains unclear. V was shortened by 0 bases and J by 1 base, with 8 bases between the two germline ends. CDR1 and CDR2 from the germline V gene are SGHNT and YYREEE (reference sequence). The CDR3 spans 14 residues. The CDR3 nucleotides read TGTGCCAGCAGCTTGGAATTGAGTTCCTACGAGCAGTACTTC. Translated: CASSLELSSYEQYF.

The rearrangement uses TRBV6-1 and TRBJ1-2; D call uncertain. With 2 bases removed from V and 3 bases from J, the gap between germline ends came to 7 bases. This CDR3 comprises 13 residues. From germline, CDR1 is MNHNS and CDR2 SASEGT. CDR3 in amino acids: CASSEIGDYGYTF. The CDR3 DNA follows: TGTGCCAGCAGTGAAATCGGGGACTATGGCTACACCTTC.

The chain couples TRBV7-9 to TRBJ1-4; D is ambiguous. The CDR3 runs 15 residues. Between the trimmed V and J ends, which lost 4 bases and 8 bases, there was a span of 17 bases. CDR1 and CDR2 (germline): SEHNR, FQNEAQ (reference sequence). CDR3 in amino acids: CASSSGREKGEKLFF. The CDR3 nucleotides are TGTGCCAGCAGCTCCGGACGGGAGAAGGGAGAAAAACTGTTTTTT.

The chain employs TRBV7-9 and TRBJ1-6, with D perhaps matching TRBD1 (6 bases). The CDR3 is 15 residues long. Trimming shortened V by 1 base and J by 9 bases, and 13 bases separated the two germline ends. Per the germline V gene, CDR1 is SEHNR and CDR2 is FQNEAQ (reference sequence). The CDR3 loop is CASSLEGGLGSPLHF. The CDR3, as DNA: TGTGCCAGCAGCTTAGAAGGGGGTCTTGGTTCACCCCTCCACTTT.

V usage is TRBV9 and J usage is TRBJ2-4; 8 bases fit TRBD2. The CDR3 has 16 amino acids. Trimming at V came to 4 bases and at J to 5 bases, leaving 11 bases not matched to a gene. Germline CDR1 and CDR2: SGDLS and YYNGEE. The CDR3 coding sequence is TGTGCCAGCAGCCCGCACTTCGGGCGGGGGGAAAACATTCAGTACTTC. This codes for CASSPHFGRGENIQYF. Variable domain in full (rest from reference TRBV9 and TRBJ2-4): DSGVTQTPKHLITATGQRVTLRCSPRSGDLSVYWYQQSLDQGLQFLIQYYNGEERAKGNILERFSAQQFPDLHSELNLSSLELGDSALYFCASSPHFGRGENIQYFGAGTRLSVL.

The chain links TRBV2 to TRBJ2-5; possible D gene TRBD1, 5 bases. This CDR3 has 16 amino acids. The V gene's germline CDR1 is SNHLY and CDR2 FYNNEI. V lost 7 bases and J lost 5, with 23 bases in between. Written as DNA, the CDR3 is TGTGCCAGCAATTTTAAGGCACAGGAAGGCCCGGAGACCCAGTACTTC. It yields the protein CASNFKAQEGPETQYF. Combining the CDR3 with reference TRBV2 and TRBJ2-5 gives the whole variable domain EPEVTQTPSHQVTQMGQEVILRCVPISNHLYFYWYRQILGQKVEFLVSFYNNEISEKSEIFDDQFSVERPDGSNFTLKIRSTKLEDSAMYFCASNFKAQEGPETQYFGPGTRLLVL.

A single count supports this clone. V and J are TRBV5-4 and TRBJ1-1; D is undetermined. The germline V gene encodes CDR1 SGHNT and CDR2 YYREEE (reference sequence). V was clipped by 3 bases and J by 5 bases, with 8 bases between them. The CDR3 totals 12 residues. The CDR3 coding sequence is TGTGCCAGCAGCTACCACGGGACTGAAGCTTTCTTT. This gives the protein CASSYHGTEAFF.

CDR3 sequence (DNA): TGTGCCAGCAGCGTCGGGACAGACGAGCAGTACTTC. Protein sequence: CASSVGTDEQYF. The V gene is TRBV9, the J gene TRBJ2-7, with 7 bases aligning to TRBD1. CDR3 length equals 12 residues. V shed 2 bases, J shed 5 bases, and the junction held 1 base outside the gene matches. CDR1 is SGDLS, CDR2 YYNGEE, per germline.